Only a few counts were recorded for the clone carrying this TCR beta chain. Its target is unknown. This sample was included in a study of beta chain features in type 1 diabetes. Study findings and constraints: For type 1 diabetes patients, VDJ junctions showed fewer insertions and more deletions. A possible short-template PCR bias applies equally to patients and controls.

TCRB transcripts that were expressed got sequenced, as all of the isolated RNA had been reverse transcribed. Only in-frame clones appear in the TCRdb table, and some are missing; sequencing was by immunoSEQ multiplex PCR. The repertoire holds under 950,000 clones, roughly a sixth seen once, with 0.02% to 0.025% in the top ten. Without exception, sorted populations had purity beyond 95%. The CDR3 is 15 residues long. The V end lost 7 bases, the J end lost 7 bases, and 23 bases lay between the germline ends. Germline V gives CDR1 MNHEY, CDR2 SVGAGI. This TCR derives from a woman under 30 in good health. Sequencing used naive CD4+ T cells from blood. This chain uses TRBV6-5 with TRBJ2-7; tentatively, D is TRBD1 (8 bases). The CDR3 region has the DNA TGTGCCAGCAAAGTTACGGACAGGGTGGGAGGGGAGCAGTACTTC. Residues: CASKVTDRVGGEQYF.